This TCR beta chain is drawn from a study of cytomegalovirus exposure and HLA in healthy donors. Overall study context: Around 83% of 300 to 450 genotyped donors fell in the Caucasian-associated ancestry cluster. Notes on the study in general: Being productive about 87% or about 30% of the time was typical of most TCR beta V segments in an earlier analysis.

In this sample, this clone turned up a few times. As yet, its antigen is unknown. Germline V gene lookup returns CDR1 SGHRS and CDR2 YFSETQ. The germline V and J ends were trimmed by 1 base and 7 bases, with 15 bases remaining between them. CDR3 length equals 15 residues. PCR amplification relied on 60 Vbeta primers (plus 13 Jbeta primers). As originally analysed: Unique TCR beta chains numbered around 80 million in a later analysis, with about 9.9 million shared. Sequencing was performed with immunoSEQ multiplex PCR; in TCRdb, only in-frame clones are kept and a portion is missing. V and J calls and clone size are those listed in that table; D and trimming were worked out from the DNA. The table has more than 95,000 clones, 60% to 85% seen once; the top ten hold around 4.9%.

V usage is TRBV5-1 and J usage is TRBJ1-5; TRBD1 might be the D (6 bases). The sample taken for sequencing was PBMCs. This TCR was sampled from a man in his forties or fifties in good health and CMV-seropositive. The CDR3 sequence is CASSLNGQGIQPQHF. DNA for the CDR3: TGCGCCAGCAGCTTGAACGGCCAGGGGATACAGCCCCAGCATTTT.